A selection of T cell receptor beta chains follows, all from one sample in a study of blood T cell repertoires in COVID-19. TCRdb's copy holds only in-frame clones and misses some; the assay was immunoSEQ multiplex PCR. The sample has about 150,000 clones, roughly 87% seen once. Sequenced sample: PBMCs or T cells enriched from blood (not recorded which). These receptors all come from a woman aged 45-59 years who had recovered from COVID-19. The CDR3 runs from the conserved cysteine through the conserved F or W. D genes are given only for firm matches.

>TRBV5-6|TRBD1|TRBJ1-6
CASSFDRGRVSYNSPLHF
TGTGCCAGCAGCTTCGACAGGGGGCGAGTATCCTATAATTCACCCCTCCACTTT
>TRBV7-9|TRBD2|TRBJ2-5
CASSLATSGRETQYF
TGTGCCAGCAGCTTAGCGACTAGCGGGCGAGAGACCCAGTACTTC
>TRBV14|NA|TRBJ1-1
CASSSDSFTEAFF
TGTGCCAGCAGTTCGGACAGTTTCACTGAAGCTTTCTTT
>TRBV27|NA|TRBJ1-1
CASSSMTVPNTEAFF
TGTGCCAGCAGTTCAATGACAGTACCTAACACTGAAGCTTTCTTT
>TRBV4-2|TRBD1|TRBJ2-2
CASSQALGGLAPGELFF
TGTGCCAGCAGCCAAGCCTTAGGGGGCTTAGCCCCCGGGGAGCTGTTTTTT
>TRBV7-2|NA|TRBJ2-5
CASSLESGGRETQYF
TGTGCCAGCAGCCTCGAGAGTGGGGGCAGGGAGACCCAGTACTTC
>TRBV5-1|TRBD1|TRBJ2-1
CASSLGTGGLEQFF
TGCGCCAGCAGCTTGGGGACAGGGGGCTTAGAGCAGTTCTTC
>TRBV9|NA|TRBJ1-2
CASSVGSTPVSGYGYTF
TGTGCCAGCAGCGTAGGGTCTACCCCGGTGAGTGGCTATGGCTACACCTTC
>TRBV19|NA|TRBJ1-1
CASSTVKRDVNTEAFF
TGTGCCAGTAGTACCGTGAAAAGAGATGTTAACACTGAAGCTTTCTTT
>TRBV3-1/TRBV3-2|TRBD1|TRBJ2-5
CASSTRTGRETQYF
TGTGCCAGCAGCACACGGACAGGGCGAGAGACCCAGTACTTC
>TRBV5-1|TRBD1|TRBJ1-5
CASSSGTGPNQPQHF
TGCGCCAGCAGCTCCGGGACAGGGCCAAATCAGCCCCAGCATTTT
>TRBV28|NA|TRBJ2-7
CASRSSRDTPYF
TGTGCCAGCAGATCCTCCCGGGACACTCCGTACTTC